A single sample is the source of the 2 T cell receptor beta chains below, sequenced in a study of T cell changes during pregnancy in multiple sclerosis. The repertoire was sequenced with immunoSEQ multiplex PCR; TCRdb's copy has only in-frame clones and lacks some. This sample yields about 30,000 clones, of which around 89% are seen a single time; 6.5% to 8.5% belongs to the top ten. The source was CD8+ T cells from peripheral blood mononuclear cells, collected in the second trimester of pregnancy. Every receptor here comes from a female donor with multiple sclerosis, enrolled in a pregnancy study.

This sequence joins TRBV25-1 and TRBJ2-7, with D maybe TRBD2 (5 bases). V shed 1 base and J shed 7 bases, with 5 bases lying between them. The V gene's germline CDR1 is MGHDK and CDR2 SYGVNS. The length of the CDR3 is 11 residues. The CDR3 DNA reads TGTGCCAGCAGTGAATCGGGGGAGCAGTACTTC. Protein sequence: CASSESGEQYF.

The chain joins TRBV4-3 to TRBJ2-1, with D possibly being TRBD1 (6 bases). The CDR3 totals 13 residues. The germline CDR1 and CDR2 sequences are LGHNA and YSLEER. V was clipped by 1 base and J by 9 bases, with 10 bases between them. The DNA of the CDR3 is TGCGCCAGCAGCCAAGTTACACAGGGTGAGCAGTTCTTC. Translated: CASSQVTQGEQFF.